These T cell receptor beta chains were read from a single sample in a study of T cell changes during pregnancy in multiple sclerosis. Produced via immunoSEQ multiplex PCR; TCRdb's table is partial and in-frame only. Of some 96,000 clones in the sample, about 90% were seen once. Sequencing used peripheral blood, obtained after pregnancy. All receptors derive from a female donor with multiple sclerosis, enrolled in a pregnancy study. Both conserved end residues are part of each CDR3. D genes are given only for firm matches. Size is stated for part of the rows, as once, few or many counts, or as a class when the clone is expanded.

NA | TRBJ1-2 | NA | 11 | TRBV20-1 | CSARDPRGYTF | TGCAGTGCTAGAGATCCTCGTGGCTACACCTTC
TRBD1 | TRBJ2-1 | once | 16 | TRBV28 | CASSPHRQGLGNEQFF | TGTGCCAGCAGCCCCCATAGACAGGGGCTGGGCAATGAGCAGTTCTTC
NA | TRBJ2-1 | NA | 11 | TRBV5-1 | CASSLAHEQFF | TGCGCCAGCAGCTTAGCCCATGAGCAGTTCTTC
TRBD1 | TRBJ2-3 | NA | 14 | TRBV9 | CASRGQGRSDTQYF | TGTGCCAGCAGGGGACAGGGGCGGTCAGATACGCAGTATTTT
NA | TRBJ1-2 | NA | 16 | TRBV4-2 | CASSQDPTGANYGYTF | TGTGCCAGCAGCCAAGACCCGACAGGAGCTAACTATGGCTACACCTTC
TRBD1 | TRBJ1-2 | NA | 15 | TRBV4-1 | CASSQVNRGQYGYTF | TGCGCCAGCAGCCAAGTAAACAGGGGTCAATACGGCTACACCTTC
TRBD1 | TRBJ1-1 | NA | 15 | TRBV7-8 | CASSFLGTGNTEAFF | TGTGCCAGCAGCTTTCTAGGGACAGGGAACACTGAAGCTTTCTTT
NA | TRBJ1-4 | NA | 13 | TRBV7-9 | CASSFTSSEKLFF | TGTGCCAGCAGCTTCACAAGTTCGGAAAAACTGTTTTTT
TRBD2 | TRBJ2-7 | NA | 14 | TRBV6-1 | CASSATGGPSEQYF | TGTGCCAGCAGTGCGACGGGAGGGCCGTCGGAGCAGTACTTC
NA | TRBJ2-5 | NA | 15 | TRBV12-5 | CASARTGDSKETQYF | TGTGCTAGTGCTCGAACCGGGGACTCCAAGGAGACCCAGTACTTC